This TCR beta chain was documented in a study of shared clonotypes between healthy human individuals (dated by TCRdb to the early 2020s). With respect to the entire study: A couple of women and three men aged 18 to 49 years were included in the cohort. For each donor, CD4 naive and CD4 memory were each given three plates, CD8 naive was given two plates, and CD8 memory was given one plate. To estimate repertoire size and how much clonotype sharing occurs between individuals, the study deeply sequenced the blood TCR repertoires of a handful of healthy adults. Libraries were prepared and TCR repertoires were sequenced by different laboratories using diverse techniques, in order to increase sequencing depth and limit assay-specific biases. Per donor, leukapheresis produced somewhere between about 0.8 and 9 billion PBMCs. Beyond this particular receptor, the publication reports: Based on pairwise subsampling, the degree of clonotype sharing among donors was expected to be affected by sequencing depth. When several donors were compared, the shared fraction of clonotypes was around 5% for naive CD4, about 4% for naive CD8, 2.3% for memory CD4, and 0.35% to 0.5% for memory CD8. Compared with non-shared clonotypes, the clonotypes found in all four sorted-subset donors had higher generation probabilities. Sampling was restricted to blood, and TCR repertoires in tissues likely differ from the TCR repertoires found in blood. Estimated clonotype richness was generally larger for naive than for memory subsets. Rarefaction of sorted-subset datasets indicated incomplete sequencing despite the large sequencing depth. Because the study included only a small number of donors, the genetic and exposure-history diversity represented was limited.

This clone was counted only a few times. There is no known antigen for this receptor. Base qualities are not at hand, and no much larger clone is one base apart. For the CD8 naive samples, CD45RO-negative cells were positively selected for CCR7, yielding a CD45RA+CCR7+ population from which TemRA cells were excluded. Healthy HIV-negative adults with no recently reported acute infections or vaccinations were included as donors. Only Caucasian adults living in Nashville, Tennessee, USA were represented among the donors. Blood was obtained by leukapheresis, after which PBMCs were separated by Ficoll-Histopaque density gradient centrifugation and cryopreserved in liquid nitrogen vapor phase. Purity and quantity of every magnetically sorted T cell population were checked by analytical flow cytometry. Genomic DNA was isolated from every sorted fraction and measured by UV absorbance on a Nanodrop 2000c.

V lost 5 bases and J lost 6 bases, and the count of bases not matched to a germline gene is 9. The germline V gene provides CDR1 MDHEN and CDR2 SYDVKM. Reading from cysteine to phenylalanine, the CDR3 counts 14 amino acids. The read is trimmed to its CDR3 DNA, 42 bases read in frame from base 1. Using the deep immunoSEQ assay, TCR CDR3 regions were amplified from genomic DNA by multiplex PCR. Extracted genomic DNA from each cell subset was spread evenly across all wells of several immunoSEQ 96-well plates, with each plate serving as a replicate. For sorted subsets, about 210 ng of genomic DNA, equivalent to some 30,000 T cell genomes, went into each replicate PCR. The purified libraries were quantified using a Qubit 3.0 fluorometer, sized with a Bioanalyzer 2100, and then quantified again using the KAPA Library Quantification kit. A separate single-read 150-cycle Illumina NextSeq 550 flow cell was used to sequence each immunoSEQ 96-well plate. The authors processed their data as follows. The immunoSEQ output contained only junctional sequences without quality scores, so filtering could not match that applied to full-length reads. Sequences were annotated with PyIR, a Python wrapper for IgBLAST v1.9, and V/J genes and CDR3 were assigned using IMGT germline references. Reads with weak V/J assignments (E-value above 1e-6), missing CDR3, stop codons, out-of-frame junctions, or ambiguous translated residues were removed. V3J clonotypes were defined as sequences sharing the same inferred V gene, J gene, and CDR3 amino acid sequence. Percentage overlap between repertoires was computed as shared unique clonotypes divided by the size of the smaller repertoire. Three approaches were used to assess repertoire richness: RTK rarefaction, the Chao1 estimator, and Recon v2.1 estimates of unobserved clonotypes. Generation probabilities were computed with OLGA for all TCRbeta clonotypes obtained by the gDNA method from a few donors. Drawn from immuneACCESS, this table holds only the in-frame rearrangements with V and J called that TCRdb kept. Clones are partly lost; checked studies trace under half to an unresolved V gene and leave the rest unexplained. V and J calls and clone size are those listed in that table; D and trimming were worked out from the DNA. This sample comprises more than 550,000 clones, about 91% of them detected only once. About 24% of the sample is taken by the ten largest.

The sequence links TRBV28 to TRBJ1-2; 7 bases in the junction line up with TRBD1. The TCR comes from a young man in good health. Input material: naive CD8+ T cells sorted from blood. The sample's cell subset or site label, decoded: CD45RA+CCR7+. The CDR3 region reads CASSPQTGFDGYTF. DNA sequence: TGTGCCAGCAGTCCGCAGACAGGGTTCGATGGCTACACCTTC.